The T cell receptor (beta chain) described here comes from a study of T cell responses to AZD1222 COVID-19 vaccine. Study-level background: Second doses at about 4 or about 12 weeks were pooled.

The CDR3 is made up of 16 amino acids. The germline gives CDR1 LGHNA, CDR2 YNFKEQ. The V and J ends lost 1 base and 6 bases, in that order; junction bases with no gene match: 5. Sequencing used immunoSEQ multiplex PCR; TCRdb keeps in-frame clones, though not all of them. The table shows about 120,000 clones, with about nine tenths occurring only once. V is TRBV4-2 and J is TRBJ1-6; 8 nucleotides align to TRBD1. This receptor was obtained from an adult in good health. Here the sequenced sample was peripheral blood, taken on day 0 of AZD1222 vaccination. CDR3 loop: CASSQGGTGTNSPLHF. CDR3 sequence (DNA): TGTGCCAGCAGCCAAGGGGGGACAGGTACTAATTCACCCCTCCACTTT.